These T cell receptor beta chains were read from a single sample in a study of T cells in localized non-small cell lung cancer. The repertoire was sequenced with immunoSEQ multiplex PCR; TCRdb's copy has only in-frame clones and lacks some. The sample has approximately 54,000 clones; around four fifths are singletons. The sample consisted of peripheral blood, taken before any cancer treatment. The receptors shown here come from a female donor older than 55 with stage II squamous cell lung carcinoma. The CDR3 runs from the conserved cysteine through the conserved F or W. D genes are given only for firm matches. Part of the rows lack a size; the others show once, few, many or a class for expanded clones.

TRBJ2-3 | once | - | TRBV2 | TGTGCCACCCGGGACTCGTCCACAGATACGCAGTATTTT | CATRDSSTDTQYF
TRBJ2-1 | - | - | TRBV9 | TGTGCCAGCAGCGTCCTTGGGAGTTACAATGAGCAGTTCTTC | CASSVLGSYNEQFF
TRBJ1-5 | - | - | TRBV21-1 | TGTGCCAGCAGCAAAGCGCCGACAGGGAGCAATCAGCCCCAGCATTTT | CASSKAPTGSNQPQHF
TRBJ1-5 | - | - | TRBV28 | TGTGCCAGCAGAAACGGGGCGATCGGCAATCAGCCCCAGCATTTT | CASRNGAIGNQPQHF
TRBJ2-5 | - | - | TRBV18 | TGTGCCAGCTCACCACCTACCCAGATTCGAGAGACCCAGTACTTC | CASSPPTQIRETQYF
TRBJ2-4 | - | - | TRBV19 | TGTGCCAGTAGTATAGGGACCAGAGGGAGAGCCAAAAACATTCAGTACTTC | CASSIGTRGRAKNIQYF
TRBJ1-4 | - | - | TRBV4-2 | TGTGCCAGCAGCCAAGTCGAGAGGGAAAAACTGTTTTTT | CASSQVEREKLFF
TRBJ1-4 | - | - | TRBV5-6 | TGTGCCAGCAGCTTCCGGGACCCACCCGGGGATGAAAAACTGTTTTTT | CASSFRDPPGDEKLFF
TRBJ1-2 | - | - | TRBV28 | TGTGCCACCCGAAGGGGGGGATTCACCTTC | CATRRGGFTF
TRBJ1-2 | - | - | TRBV4-3 | TGCGCCAGCAGCCAGGCGGCCGCCGTAGCTAACTATGGCTACACCTTC | CASSQAAAVANYGYTF
TRBJ2-3 | - | TRBD2 | TRBV29-1 | TGCAGCGTTCAGCGGGGGGGCCCGGATACGCAGTATTTT | CSVQRGGPDTQYF
TRBJ1-4 | - | - | TRBV30 | TGTGCCTGGAGTGACGGCAGCCATGAAAAACTGTTTTTT | CAWSDGSHEKLFF
TRBJ2-3 | - | TRBD1 | TRBV5-1 | TGCGCCAGCAGCGCCCTGACAGGGGTGAGCGATACGCAGTATTTT | CASSALTGVSDTQYF
TRBJ1-2 | - | - | TRBV4-3 | TGCGCCAGCAGCCGCAGGCTCAACTATGGCTACACCTTC | CASSRRLNYGYTF
TRBJ2-1 | - | - | TRBV27 | TGTGCCAGCAGTCAGTACGCTACAATATCCTACAATGAGCAGTTCTTC | CASSQYATISYNEQFF
TRBJ1-1 | - | - | TRBV7-2 | TGTGCCAGCAGCTTACGGCTAAGGACTGAAGCTTTCTTT | CASSLRLRTEAFF
TRBJ2-7 | - | - | TRBV5-6 | TGTGCCAGCAGCTTGTGGGGACCCAGGGCCCACGAGCAGTACTTC | CASSLWGPRAHEQYF
TRBJ2-1 | - | TRBD1 | TRBV7-3 | TGTGCCAGCAGCTTAACGGGACAGGGGCCCGTCTACAATGAGCAGTTCTTC | CASSLTGQGPVYNEQFF
TRBJ1-1 | - | TRBD1 | TRBV29-1 | TGCAGCGTTCGACAGGGGGAGACTGAAGCTTTCTTT | CSVRQGETEAFF
TRBJ2-7 | once | TRBD2 | TRBV2 | TGTGCCAGCAAGGAGGCAGGGACTAGCTCTCACGAGCAGTACTTC | CASKEAGTSSHEQYF
TRBJ1-2 | - | - | TRBV11-2 | TGTGCCAGCAGCACGGACAGAGGGGGCTACACCTTC | CASSTDRGGYTF
TRBJ1-2 | - | - | TRBV5-1 | TGCGCCAGCAGGGGAACCTTTAACTATGGCTACACCTTC | CASRGTFNYGYTF
TRBJ1-1 | once | - | TRBV11-2 | TGTGCCAGCAGCTTAGAGGTTAAAACTGAAGCTTTCTTT | CASSLEVKTEAFF
TRBJ1-1 | - | TRBD1 | TRBV28 | TGTGCCAGCAGCCCAGGGGGCCTAATTCTCTTT | CASSPGGLILF
TRBJ2-7 | - | TRBD1 | TRBV6-5 | TGTGCCAGCAAGAAGTCCGTCCAGGGGGCCTACGAGCAGTACTTC | CASKKSVQGAYEQYF
TRBJ2-3 | - | TRBD1 | TRBV5-1 | TGCGCCAGCAGCAAAGAGGACAGGGGGCACTCAGATACGCAGTATTTT | CASSKEDRGHSDTQYF
TRBJ2-7 | - | - | TRBV4-2 | TGTGCCAGCAGCCAAAGCCGGGGTGGAGGGGTGGCCTACGAGCAGTACTTC | CASSQSRGGGVAYEQYF
TRBJ1-2 | - | - | TRBV25-1 | TGTGCCAGCAGTGGTCGAGGGGCCGCGGCTGGCTACACCTTC | CASSGRGAAAGYTF
TRBJ1-5 | - | TRBD1 | TRBV6-5 | TGTGCCAGCAGTTCACGACCAGGGGGAGGCAATCAGCCCCAGCATTTT | CASSSRPGGGNQPQHF
TRBJ1-3 | few | - | TRBV6-5 | TGTGCCAGCAGTTACGCACAGGATAGCTCTGGAAACACCATATATTTT | CASSYAQDSSGNTIYF
TRBJ1-3 | - | TRBD1 | TRBV5-1 | TGCGCCAGCAGCTTGAGGGGGCAACCCTTAAGCTCTGGAAACACCATATATTTT | CASSLRGQPLSSGNTIYF
TRBJ2-3 | few | - | TRBV19 | TGTGCCAGTAGCCTGGCCGGGATTTCCACAGATACGCAGTATTTT | CASSLAGISTDTQYF
TRBJ2-7 | - | - | TRBV10-3 | TGTGCCATCAGTGAGGTGAGGGGCTCCTACGAGCAGTACTTC | CAISEVRGSYEQYF
TRBJ2-3 | - | TRBD2 | TRBV11-2 | TGTGCCAGCAGCCTTAGCGGGAGGGGGGATACGCAGTATTTT | CASSLSGRGDTQYF
TRBJ2-3 | - | - | TRBV6-1 | TGTGCCAGCAGTGGGACGTACACAGATACGCAGTATTTT | CASSGTYTDTQYF
TRBJ2-1 | - | - | TRBV11-3 | TGTGCCAGCAGCTTAGAAGACTCTGATGAGCAGTTCTTC | CASSLEDSDEQFF
TRBJ2-2 | - | - | TRBV7-2 | TGTGCCAGCAGGACCGATCGGGCGAACACCGGGGAGCTGTTTTTT | CASRTDRANTGELFF
TRBJ1-6 | few | TRBD1 | TRBV5-1 | TGCGCCAGCAGCTTGGCCGGGACAGGGAATTCACCCCTCCACTTT | CASSLAGTGNSPLHF
TRBJ2-1 | - | - | TRBV5-1 | TGCGCCAGCAGCTTACAGCTTAACAATGAGCAGTTCTTC | CASSLQLNNEQFF
TRBJ2-1 | - | - | TRBV4-2 | TGTGCCAGCAGCCAACTGGGTGGAGGTCGGGGAAACAATGAGCAGTTCTTC | CASSQLGGGRGNNEQFF
TRBJ2-7 | - | TRBD1 | TRBV30 | TGTGCCTGGAGTGTACTGACAGGGGACCACGAGCAGTACTTC | CAWSVLTGDHEQYF
TRBJ2-2 | - | TRBD1 | TRBV11-2 | TGTGCCAGCAGCTTAGGGACAGGTGACACCGGGGAGCTGTTTTTT | CASSLGTGDTGELFF
TRBJ2-6 | - | - | TRBV4-1 | TGCGCCAGCAGCCAAGATAGTGGGGCTGGTAGATTGGACTACTCTGGGGCCAACGTCCTGACTTTC | CASSQDSGAGRLDYSGANVLTF
TRBJ1-1 | few | - | TRBV2 | TGTGCCAGCAGTGGTCTTGGATTCGACACTGAAGCTTTCTTT | CASSGLGFDTEAFF
TRBJ2-1 | - | - | TRBV29-1 | TGCAGCGTTGACAGGCGCGGATTCAATGAGCAGTTCTTC | CSVDRRGFNEQFF